Reported below is one T cell receptor (beta chain). The data were taken from a study of blood T cell repertoires in COVID-19. From germline, CDR1 is LNHDA and CDR2 SQIVND (reference sequence). The CDR3 covers 13 residues. The ends were cut back, 6 bases at V and 1 base at J, with 6 bases in the middle. TCRdb's table, derived via immunoSEQ multiplex PCR, lists solely in-frame clones and lacks some. The sample lists about 64,000 clones; 75% to 85% were seen once. Sequencing was carried out using peripheral blood. This chain joins TRBV19 and TRBJ2-2; no definite D call. The TCR was taken from a human donor in a cohort sampled during active COVID-19. CDR3: CASRAVNTGELFF. The DNA of the CDR3 is TGTGCCAGTAGGGCGGTGAACACCGGGGAGCTGTTTTTT.